The 2 T cell receptor beta chains below all came from one sample that was sequenced in a study of blood T cell repertoires in COVID-19. The data were produced by immunoSEQ multiplex PCR, yet TCRdb's version contains in-frame clones alone and is incomplete. The sample carries more than 150,000 clones, about 89% recorded once. Material: peripheral blood. These receptors were obtained from a man aged 35-49 years with acute or convalescent COVID-19.

This clone was counted once. The chain joins TRBV9 to TRBJ2-3; TRBD2 agrees at 14 bases. Germline V CDR1 and CDR2: SGDLS, YYNGEE. V lost 3 bases to trimming and J lost 6 bases; unmatched junction nucleotides: 3. CDR3 length: 15 residues. CDR3 DNA: TGTGCCAGCAGCGCCAGACTAGCGGGGGGGGATACGCAGTATTTT. Its protein is CASSARLAGGDTQYF.

The rearrangement links TRBV7-9 to TRBJ2-5; D possibly corresponds to TRBD2 (6 bases). Per germline, CDR1 SEHNR and CDR2 FQNEAQ (reference sequence). V lost 1 base to trimming and J lost 5 bases, with 8 bases between them. The CDR3 has 13 amino acids. This CDR3 is CASSLVGGETQYF. The DNA of the CDR3 is TGTGCCAGCAGCTTAGTGGGGGGTGAGACCCAGTACTTC.